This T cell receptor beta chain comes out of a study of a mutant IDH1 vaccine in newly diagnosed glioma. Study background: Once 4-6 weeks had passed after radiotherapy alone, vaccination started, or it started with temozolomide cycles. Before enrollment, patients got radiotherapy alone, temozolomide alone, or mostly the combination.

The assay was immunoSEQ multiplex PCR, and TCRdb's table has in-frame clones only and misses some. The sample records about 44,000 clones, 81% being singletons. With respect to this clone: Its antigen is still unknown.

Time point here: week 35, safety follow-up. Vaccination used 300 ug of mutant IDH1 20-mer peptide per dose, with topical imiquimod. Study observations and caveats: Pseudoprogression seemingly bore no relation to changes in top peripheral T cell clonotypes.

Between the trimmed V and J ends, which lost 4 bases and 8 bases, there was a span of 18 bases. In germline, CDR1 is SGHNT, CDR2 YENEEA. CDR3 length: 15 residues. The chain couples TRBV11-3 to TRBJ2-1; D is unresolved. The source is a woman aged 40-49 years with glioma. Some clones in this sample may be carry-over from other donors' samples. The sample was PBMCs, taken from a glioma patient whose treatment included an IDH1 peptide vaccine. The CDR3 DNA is TGTGCCAGCAGCTCTAACAACGGCGACCAGCATGAGCAGTTCTTC. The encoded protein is CASSSNNGDQHEQFF. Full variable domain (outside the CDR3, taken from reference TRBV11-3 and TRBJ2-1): EAGVVQSPRYKIIEKKQPVAFWCNPISGHNTLYWYLQNLGQGPELLIRYENEEAVDDSQLPKDRFSAERLKGVDSTLKIQPAELGDSAVYLCASSSNNGDQHEQFFGPGTRLTVL.